One sample yielded the 14 T cell receptor beta chains listed below, sequenced in a study of Graves' ophthalmopathy and Graves' hyperthyroidism. TCR beta CDR3 regions were amplified from RNA transcripts. Second-round multiplex PCR came after first-round RT-PCR with HTBI primers. MiXCR, run by TCRdb on the multiplex PCR reads, gives a single entry per CDR3 protein. The repertoire includes 500,000 to 700,000 distinct CDR3 sequences, about 20% of them detected once, and roughly 6.9% sits in the top ten. Sequenced: peripheral blood. The receptors were gathered from a woman between 18 and 30 years old with stable Graves' hyperthyroidism. Some clones in this sample may be carry-over from other donors' samples.

This clonotype has more than one count but fewer than ten. One end of the junction is discordant with germline, which a read error may explain. The chain couples TRBV6-1 to TRBJ1-3; unclear D gene. This CDR3 has 14 amino acids. Germline-derived CDR1 and CDR2 are MNHNS and SASEGT. In DNA, the CDR3 is TGTGCCACCTCCCCGTTAGTCTCTGGAAACGCCATATATTTT. As protein: CATSPLVSGNAIYF.

This clonotype has ten or more counts. J is TRBJ2-7 and V is TRBV28; 15 nucleotides agree with TRBD2. The germline gives CDR1 MDHEN, CDR2 SYDVKM. Trimming at V came to 6 bases and at J to 2 bases, leaving 8 bases not matched to a gene. The CDR3 extends over 17 amino acids. In nucleotides, the CDR3 is TGTGCCAGCAGCGCAGGACTAGCGGGAGGGCCGCCCTACGAGCAGTACTTC. This sequence encodes CASSAGLAGGPPYEQYF.

The table lists this clonotype with a count of one. The CDR3 reads CASSLERGRSYEQYF. CDR3 DNA sequence: TGCGCCAGCAGCTTGGAGCGGGGCCGCTCCTACGAGCAGTACTTC. The chain has TRBV5-1 and TRBJ2-7; 7 bases line up with TRBD2. CDR1 is SGHRS and CDR2 is YFSETQ in the germline V gene. Trimming took 0 bases from V and 0 from J; bases not matched to a gene: 3. This CDR3 region has 15 residues.

This clonotype was seen ten or more times. The rearrangement uses TRBV6-5 and TRBJ2-7, with 8 bases identical to TRBD2. This CDR3 is built from 15 residues. Germline V lookup: CDR1 MNHEY, CDR2 SVGAGI. With 2 bases clipped from V and 4 bases from J, the junction kept 7 bases outside the gene matches. The DNA of the CDR3 is TGTGCCAGCAGTTACGGCGGGAGGCATCGGTACGAGCAGTACTTC. Its translation: CASSYGGRHRYEQYF.

This clonotype was detected ten times or more. The chain has TRBV29-1 and TRBJ1-1; 10 nucleotides match TRBD1. V lost 7 bases to trimming and J lost 3 bases; unmatched junction nucleotides: 5. The CDR3 runs to 13 residues. Germline V gene lookup returns CDR1 SQVTM and CDR2 ANQGSEA. The CDR3 bases are TGCAGCGGACAGGGGGCGCTTGACACTGAAGCTTTCTTT. This codes for CSGQGALDTEAFF.

Many counts were recorded for this clonotype. V is TRBV6-5 and J is TRBJ1-5; no clear D gene. The V and J ends lost 2 bases and 0 bases respectively, with 8 bases between them. The V gene's germline CDR1 is MNHEY and CDR2 SVGAGI. There are 15 residues in the CDR3. CDR3 DNA: TGTGCCAGCAGTTACGGCAAAAATAGCAATCAGCCCCAGCATTTT. Translating it yields CASSYGKNSNQPQHF.

This clonotype has at least ten counts. The chain links TRBV7-2 to TRBJ2-7; D unclear. The CDR3 is made up of 16 amino acids. V was cut by 0 bases and J by 0 bases, with 12 bases left in between. Germline CDR1 SGHTA, CDR2 FQGNSA. CDR3 DNA: TGTGCCAGCAGCTTAGCGCAGAGTAACTTCTCCTACGAGCAGTACTTC. Encoded protein: CASSLAQSNFSYEQYF.

The rearrangement joins TRBV4-1 to TRBJ2-7; 9 bases map to TRBD2. V was pared by 1 base and J by 4 bases, with 5 bases of the junction left unmatched. The CDR3 has 15 amino acids. CDR1 is MGHRA, CDR2 YSYEKL, per germline. CDR3 in amino acids: CASSQGPSGIYEQYF. The CDR3 region has the DNA TGCGCCAGCAGCCAAGGGCCTAGCGGGATATACGAGCAGTACTTC.

This clonotype was detected many times. The chain has TRBV6-5 and TRBJ2-7; TRBD1 might be the D (5 bases). Germline lookup yields CDR1 MNHEY and CDR2 SVGAGI. V was cut by 2 bases and J by 2 bases, with 10 bases left in between. The length of the CDR3 is 14 residues. In nucleotides, the CDR3 is TGTGCCAGCAGTTACAGGGGATCCACCTACGAGCAGTACTTC. Protein sequence: CASSYRGSTYEQYF.

J is TRBJ2-2 and V is TRBV6-4; 9 bases fit TRBD2. The CDR3 is made up of 18 amino acids. Germline V lookup: CDR1 MRHNA, CDR2 SNTAGT. V shed 6 bases and J 3 bases; nucleotides not matched to a gene: 14. Written as DNA, the CDR3 is TGTGCCAGCAGCCCCGCCGGTCTAGCGGGGAAATACACCGGGGAGCTGTTTTTT. Translated: CASSPAGLAGKYTGELFF.

This clonotype was recorded many times. The V and J genes are TRBV30 and TRBJ1-1, with 7 bases identical to TRBD1. Germline CDR1 reads GTSNPN; CDR2 reads SVGIG (reference sequence). This CDR3 is 16 amino acids long. J gave up 1 base and V 5 bases, and 13 bases lay outside the gene matches. The chain's CDR3 is CAWRFTPSGGNTEAFF. The CDR3 region has the DNA TGTGCCTGGCGTTTCACCCCCTCAGGGGGGAACACTGAAGCTTTCTTT.

This clonotype was seen repeatedly, ten times or more. The V and J genes are TRBV14 and TRBJ1-3, with D uncertain. Germline lookup yields CDR1 SGHDN and CDR2 FVKESK. Between the trimmed V and J ends, which lost 3 bases and 2 bases, there was a span of 8 bases. CDR3 length: 14 amino acids. CDR3 in amino acids: CASSQWGTGNTIYF. CDR3 nucleotide sequence: TGTGCCAGCAGCCAGTGGGGTACTGGAAACACCATATATTTT.

This rearrangement joins TRBV6-2 or TRBV6-3 to TRBJ1-2; TRBD1 aligns across 12 bases. Germline V lookup: CDR1 MNHEY, CDR2 SVGEGT. The CDR3 consists of 17 residues. V trimming: 10 bases; J trimming: 6 bases; junction bases outside the gene matches: 18. CDR3: CANLGPGQGAFLDGYTF. The CDR3 DNA is TGTGCCAACCTCGGTCCGGGACAGGGGGCTTTTCTGGATGGCTACACCTTC.

The genes are TRBV6-2 or TRBV6-3 and TRBJ1-3, with D perhaps matching TRBD1 (6 bases). V lost 6 bases and J lost 3, with 12 bases in between. The CDR3 totals 14 residues. Germline-derived CDR1 and CDR2 are MNHEY and SVGEGT. Here the CDR3 DNA reads TGTGCCAGCAGCCCCGGGGGCGGTGGAAACACCATATATTTT. It translates to CASSPGGGGNTIYF.